Shown below are 4 T cell receptor beta chains from a single sample sequenced in a study of T cell repertoires in ileal Crohn's disease. Method: immunoSEQ multiplex PCR; TCRdb's copy keeps in-frame clones and lacks some. Here the sample spans around 15,000 clones, about 85% being singletons. Material for sequencing was ileal tissue. The receptors were sampled from an adult with Crohn's disease.

V usage is TRBV5-1 and J usage is TRBJ1-4, with no clear D. Between the trimmed V and J ends, which lost 1 base and 8 bases, there was a span of 9 bases. Germline CDR1 reads SGHRS; CDR2 reads YFSETQ. CDR3 length: 13 amino acids. The CDR3 bases are TGCGCCAGCAGCTTGTATCCGGGGGAAAAACTGTTTTTT. This sequence encodes CASSLYPGEKLFF.

The rearrangement links TRBV7-2 to TRBJ1-4; 8 bases agree with TRBD1. CDR3 size: 16 residues. Germline V gene sequence: CDR1 SGHTA, CDR2 FQGNSA. V was clipped by 5 bases and J by 8 bases; unmatched bases: 13. CDR3 residues: CASSPRPWTGKEKLFF. Written as DNA, the CDR3 is TGTGCCAGCAGCCCGCGCCCTTGGACAGGGAAGGAAAAACTGTTTTTT.

This rearrangement joins TRBV4-2 to TRBJ2-7, with a tentative D call TRBD2 (7 bases). The V end lost 0 bases, the J end lost 2 bases, and 11 bases lay between the germline ends. CDR1 is LGHNA, CDR2 YNFKEQ, per germline. The CDR3 loop spans 15 amino acids. CDR3 nucleotide sequence: TGTGCCAGCAGCCAAGAGGGCGGGGGCACCTACGAGCAGTACTTC. This encodes CASSQEGGGTYEQYF.

This clone was detected only once. The chain is built from TRBV10-1 and TRBJ2-2, with D possibly TRBD1 on 6 matching bases. Between the trimmed V and J ends, which lost 1 base and 3 bases, there was a span of 12 bases. The CDR3 sequence is 16 residues long. Looked up from germline, CDR1 is WNHNN and CDR2 is SYGVQD (reference sequence). CDR3 sequence reads: CASSEFGTMDTGELFF. The CDR3 region has the DNA TGCGCCAGCAGTGAGTTTGGGACAATGGACACCGGGGAGCTGTTTTTT.